This is a list of T cell receptor beta chains from one sample in a study of T cells in Graves' hyperthyroidism and ophthalmopathy. TCRdb used MiXCR to reprocess the multiplex PCR reads, holding one entry per CDR3 protein. The sample includes about 200,000 distinct CDR3 sequences, about a sixth seen only once; the top ten take about 41%. The sequenced material came from blood. The receptor set was obtained from a middle-aged man with Graves' hyperthyroidism. Both conserved end residues are part of each CDR3. A D gene is named only where the DNA matches it firmly. Rows may omit the clone size; those that give it use once, few, many or a size class.

clone size | J gene | V gene | D gene | CDR3 protein | CDR3 DNA
many | TRBJ2-7 | TRBV30 | TRBD1 | CAWSGGTGGSYEQYF | TGTGCCTGGAGTGGGGGGACAGGGGGCTCCTACGAGCAGTACTTC
NA | TRBJ2-7 | TRBV5-6 | NA | CASSEGWLGEQYF | TGTGCCAGCAGTGAAGGTTGGTTGGGCGAGCAGTACTTC
many | TRBJ1-1 | TRBV28 | NA | CASSSPGQNTEAFF | TGTGCCAGCAGTTCACCGGGACAGAACACTGAAGCTTTCTTT
NA | TRBJ2-7 | TRBV11-2 | TRBD1 | CASSLRGPGPYEQYF | TGTGCCAGCAGCTTAAGGGGGCCCGGACCCTACGAGCAGTACTTC
NA | TRBJ1-6 | TRBV7-2 | NA | CASSFSGGTSPLHF | TGTGCCAGCAGCTTCTCCGGAGGCACTTCACCCCTCCACTTT
few | TRBJ2-7 | TRBV10-3 | TRBD1 | CAIRGQGHEQYF | TGTGCCATCAGGGGACAGGGCCACGAGCAGTACTTC
many | TRBJ2-6 | TRBV2 | NA | CASRTGSGANVLTF | TGTGCCAGCAGGACAGGTTCTGGGGCCAACGTCCTGACTTTC
many | TRBJ2-7 | TRBV30 | NA | CAWTPRSLDEQYF | TGTGCCTGGACGCCGCGGTCGTTAGACGAGCAGTACTTC
NA | TRBJ2-4 | TRBV5-8 | NA | CASLPVAKNIQYF | TGTGCCAGCCTGCCCGTAGCCAAAAACATTCAGTACTTC
many | TRBJ2-5 | TRBV9 | NA | CASSGAGNQETQYF | TGTGCCAGCAGCGGGGCAGGGAACCAAGAGACCCAGTACTTC
many | TRBJ1-6 | TRBV7-2 | NA | CASSLENMYNSPLHF | TGTGCCAGCAGCTTAGAGAACATGTATAATTCACCCCTCCACTTT
few | TRBJ2-5 | TRBV6-6 | TRBD2 | CASSYNGGGGAGETQYF | TGTGCCAGCAGTTACAATGGCGGGGGGGGTGCCGGAGAGACCCAGTACTTC